These 3 T cell receptor beta chains came from one sample sequenced in a study of shared clonotypes between healthy human individuals. Clones were read by immunoSEQ multiplex PCR, and TCRdb kept only the in-frame ones, dropping some. Of nearly 750,000 clones listed, 72% are singletons. Sequencing was done on a sample of memory CD4+ T cells sorted from blood. Subset indicated: CD45RA-negative fraction. Every receptor here comes from a young woman in good health.

This clone was found a few times. The CDR3 DNA reads TGTGCCAGTGGGGGGACTAGCGGTACCCATACGCAGTATTTT. This translates into CASGGTSGTHTQYF. The chain recombines TRBV28 with TRBJ2-3, with 11 bases identical to TRBD2. V shed 9 bases and J 7 bases; nucleotides not matched to a gene: 9. Germline V gene data show CDR1 as MDHEN and CDR2 as SYDVKM. CDR3 size: 14 residues. Variable domain in full (rest from reference TRBV28 and TRBJ2-3): DVKVTQSSRYLVKRTGEKVFLECVQDMDHENMFWYRQDPGLGLRLIYFSYDVKMKEKGDIPEGYSVSREKKERFSLILESASTNQTSMYLCASGGTSGTHTQYFGPGTRLTVL.

DNA for the CDR3: TGTGCCAGCAGTTACGGGACAGGGGGGAATCAGCCCCAGCATTTT. This encodes CASSYGTGGNQPQHF. The chain employs TRBV6-6 and TRBJ1-5; 11 positions match TRBD1. V trimming: 2 bases; J trimming: 4 bases; junction bases outside the gene matches: 1. Germline-derived CDR1 and CDR2 are MNHNY and SVGAGI (reference sequence). This CDR3 has 15 residues.

The chain carries TRBV5-1 and TRBJ1-1, with D possibly matching TRBD1 (6 bases). Trimming pared 0 bases from V and 5 bases from J, leaving 14 bases between. The CDR3 spans 15 residues. Germline V gene sequence: CDR1 SGHRS, CDR2 YFSETQ. The CDR3 protein is CASSLGGGGRTEAFF. The CDR3 coding sequence is TGCGCCAGCAGCTTGGGAGGAGGGGGACGAACTGAAGCTTTCTTT.